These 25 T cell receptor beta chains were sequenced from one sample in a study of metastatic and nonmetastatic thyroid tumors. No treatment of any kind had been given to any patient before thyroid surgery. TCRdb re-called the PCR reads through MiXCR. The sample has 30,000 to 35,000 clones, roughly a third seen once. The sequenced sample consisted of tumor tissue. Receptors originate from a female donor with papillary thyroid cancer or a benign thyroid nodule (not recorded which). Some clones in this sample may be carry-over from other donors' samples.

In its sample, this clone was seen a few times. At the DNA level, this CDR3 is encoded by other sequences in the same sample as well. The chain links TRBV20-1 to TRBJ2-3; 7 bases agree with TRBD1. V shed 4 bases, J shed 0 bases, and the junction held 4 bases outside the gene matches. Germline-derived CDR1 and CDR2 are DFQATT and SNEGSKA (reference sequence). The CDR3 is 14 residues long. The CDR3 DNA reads TGCAGTGCTAACGGACAGGCCAGCACAGATACGCAGTATTTT. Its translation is CSANGQASTDTQYF.

The CDR3 sequence: CASSLTGQLTDTQYF. The DNA of the CDR3 is TGTGCCAGCAGCTTAACAGGACAGCTCACAGATACGCAGTATTTT. The chain couples TRBV7-3 to TRBJ2-3; tentatively, D is TRBD1 (6 bases). V was trimmed by 0 bases and J by 2 bases, leaving 9 bases between them. The CDR3 loop spans 15 amino acids. Germline CDR1 reads SGHTA; CDR2 reads FQGTGA.

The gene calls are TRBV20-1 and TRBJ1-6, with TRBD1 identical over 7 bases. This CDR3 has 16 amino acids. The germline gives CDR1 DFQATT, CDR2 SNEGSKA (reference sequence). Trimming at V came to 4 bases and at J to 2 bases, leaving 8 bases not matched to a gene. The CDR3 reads CSAKDREDTYNSPLHF. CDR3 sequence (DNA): TGCAGTGCTAAAGACAGGGAGGACACCTATAATTCACCCCTCCACTTT.

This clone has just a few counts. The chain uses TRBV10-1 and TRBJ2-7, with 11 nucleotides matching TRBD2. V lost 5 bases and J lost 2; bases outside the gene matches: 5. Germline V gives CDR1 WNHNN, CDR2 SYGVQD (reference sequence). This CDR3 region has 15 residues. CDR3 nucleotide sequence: TGCGCCAGCAGTTTTGCTAGCGGGGGGCCCTACGAGCAGTACTTC. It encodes CASSFASGGPYEQYF.

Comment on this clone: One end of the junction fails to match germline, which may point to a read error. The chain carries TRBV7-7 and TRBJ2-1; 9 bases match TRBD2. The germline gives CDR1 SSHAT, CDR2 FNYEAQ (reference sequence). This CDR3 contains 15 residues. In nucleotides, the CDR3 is TGTGCTAGCAGCCGCGGGGGGGCTTCCTACAATGAGCAGTTCTTC. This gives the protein CASSRGGASYNEQFF.

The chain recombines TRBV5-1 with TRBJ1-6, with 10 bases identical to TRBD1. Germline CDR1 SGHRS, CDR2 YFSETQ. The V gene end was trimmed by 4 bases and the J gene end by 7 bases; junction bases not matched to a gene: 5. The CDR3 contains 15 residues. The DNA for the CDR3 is TGCGCCAGCAGCACCCGGACAGGGGGGAATTCACCCCTCCACTTT. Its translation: CASSTRTGGNSPLHF.

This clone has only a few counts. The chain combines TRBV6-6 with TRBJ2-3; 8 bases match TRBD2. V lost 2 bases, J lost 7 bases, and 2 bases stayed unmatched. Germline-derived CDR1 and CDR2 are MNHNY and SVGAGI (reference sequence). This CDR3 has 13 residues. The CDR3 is CASSYSGGNTQYF. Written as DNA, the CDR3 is TGTGCCAGCAGTTACAGCGGGGGAAATACGCAGTATTTT.

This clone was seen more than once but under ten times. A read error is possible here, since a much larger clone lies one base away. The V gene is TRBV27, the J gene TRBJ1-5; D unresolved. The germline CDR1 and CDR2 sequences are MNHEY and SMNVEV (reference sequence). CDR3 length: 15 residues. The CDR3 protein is CSSSLSEDSNQPQHF. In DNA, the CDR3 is TGTTCCAGCAGTTTATCAGAAGATAGCAATCAGCCCCAGCATTTT.

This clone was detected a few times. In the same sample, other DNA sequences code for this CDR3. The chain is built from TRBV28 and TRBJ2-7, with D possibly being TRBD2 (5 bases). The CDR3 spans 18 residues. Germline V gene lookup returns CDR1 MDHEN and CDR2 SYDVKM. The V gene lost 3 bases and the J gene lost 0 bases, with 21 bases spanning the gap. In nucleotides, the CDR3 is TGTGCCAGCAGTTTTTTGTGGCGGGCCGACCCCCACTCCTACGAGCAGTACTTC. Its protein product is CASSFLWRADPHSYEQYF.

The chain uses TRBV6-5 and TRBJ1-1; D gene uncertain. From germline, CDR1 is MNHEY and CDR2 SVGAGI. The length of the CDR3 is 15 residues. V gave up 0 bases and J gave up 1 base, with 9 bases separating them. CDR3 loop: CASSYSQIPNTEAFF. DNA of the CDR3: TGTGCCAGCAGTTACTCCCAAATACCGAACACTGAAGCTTTCTTT.

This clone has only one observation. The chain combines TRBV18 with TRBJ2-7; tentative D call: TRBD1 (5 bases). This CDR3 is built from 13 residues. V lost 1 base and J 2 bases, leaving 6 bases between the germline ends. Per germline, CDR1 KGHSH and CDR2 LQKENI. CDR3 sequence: CASSPRGPYEQYF. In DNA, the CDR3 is TGTGCCAGCTCACCACGGGGCCCCTACGAGCAGTACTTC.

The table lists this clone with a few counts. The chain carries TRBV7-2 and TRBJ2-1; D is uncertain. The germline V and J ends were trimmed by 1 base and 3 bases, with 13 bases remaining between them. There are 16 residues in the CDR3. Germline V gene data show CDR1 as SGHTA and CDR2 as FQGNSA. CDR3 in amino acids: CASSLGVAVNYNEQFF. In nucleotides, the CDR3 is TGTGCCAGCAGCTTAGGGGTAGCTGTCAACTACAATGAGCAGTTCTTC.

CDR3 residues: CASSRGQGEGYTF. CDR3 in DNA: TGTGCCAGCAGTCGTGGACAGGGGGAGGGCTACACCTTC. This sequence joins TRBV7-3 and TRBJ1-2, with 10 nucleotides matching TRBD1. The germline V gene has CDR1 SGHTA and CDR2 FQGTGA. J was trimmed by 8 bases and V by 6 bases; bases with no gene match: 6. This CDR3 spans 13 amino acids.

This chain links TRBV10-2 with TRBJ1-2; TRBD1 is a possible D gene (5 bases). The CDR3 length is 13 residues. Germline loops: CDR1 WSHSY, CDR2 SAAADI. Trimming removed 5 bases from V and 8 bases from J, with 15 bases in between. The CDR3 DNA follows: TGCGCCAGCAGTCCCGGGACGCTTGGGGGCTACACCTTC. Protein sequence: CASSPGTLGGYTF.

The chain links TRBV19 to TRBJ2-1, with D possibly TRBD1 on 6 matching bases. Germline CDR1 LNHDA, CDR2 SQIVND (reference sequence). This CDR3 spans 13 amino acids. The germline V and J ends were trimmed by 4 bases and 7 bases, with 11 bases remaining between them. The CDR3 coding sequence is TGTGCCAGTAGTAATATAGGGGGAAATGAGCAGTTCTTC. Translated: CASSNIGGNEQFF. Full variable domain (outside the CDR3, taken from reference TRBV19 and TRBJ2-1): DGGITQSPKYLFRKEGQNVTLSCEQNLNHDAMYWYRQDPGQGLRLIYYSQIVNDFQKGDIAEGYSVSREKKESFPLTVTSAQKNPTAFYLCASSNIGGNEQFFGPGTRLTVL.

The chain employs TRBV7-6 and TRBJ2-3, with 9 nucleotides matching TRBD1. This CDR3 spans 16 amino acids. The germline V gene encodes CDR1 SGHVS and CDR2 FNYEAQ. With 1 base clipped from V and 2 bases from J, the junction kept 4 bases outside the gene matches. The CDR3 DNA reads TGTGCCAGCAGCTTAGAGACAGGGGGGTCCACAGATACGCAGTATTTT. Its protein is CASSLETGGSTDTQYF.

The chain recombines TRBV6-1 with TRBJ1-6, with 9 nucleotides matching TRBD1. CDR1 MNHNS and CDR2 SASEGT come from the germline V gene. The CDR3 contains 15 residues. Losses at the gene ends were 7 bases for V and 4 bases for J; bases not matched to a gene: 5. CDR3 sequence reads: CASKPGQGYNSPLHF. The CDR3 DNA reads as TGTGCCAGCAAACCGGGACAGGGATATAATTCACCCCTCCACTTT.

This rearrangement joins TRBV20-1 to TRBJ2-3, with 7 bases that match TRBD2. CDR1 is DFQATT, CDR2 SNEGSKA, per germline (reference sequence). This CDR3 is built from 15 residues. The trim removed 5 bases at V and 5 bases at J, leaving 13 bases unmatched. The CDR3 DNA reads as TGCAGTGCTCATTACGTAAGACTAGCTGGAGATACGCAGTATTTT. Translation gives CSAHYVRLAGDTQYF.

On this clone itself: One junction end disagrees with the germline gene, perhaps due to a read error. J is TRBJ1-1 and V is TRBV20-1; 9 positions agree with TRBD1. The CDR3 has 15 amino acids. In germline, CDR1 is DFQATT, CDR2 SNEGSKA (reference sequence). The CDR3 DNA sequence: TGCAGTGCTAGGACGGTAAATACAGGGGGCACTGAAGCTTCCTTT. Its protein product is CSARTVNTGGTEASF.

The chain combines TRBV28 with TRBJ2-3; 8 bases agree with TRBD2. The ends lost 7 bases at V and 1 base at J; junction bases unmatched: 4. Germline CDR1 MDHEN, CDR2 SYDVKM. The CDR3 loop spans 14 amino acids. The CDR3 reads CASISLAGTDTQYF. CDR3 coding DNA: TGTGCCAGCATTTCACTAGCGGGCACAGATACGCAGTATTTT.

The CDR3 loop reads CASSLADQSHSPLHF. CDR3 nucleotides: TGTGCCAGCAGCTTAGCAGACCAGTCTCACTCACCCCTCCACTTT. The rearrangement joins TRBV11-2 to TRBJ1-6; D gene unclear. Germline V gene sequence: CDR1 SGHAT, CDR2 FQNNGV. The CDR3 covers 15 residues. V lost 1 base to trimming and J lost 10 bases, with 14 bases between them.

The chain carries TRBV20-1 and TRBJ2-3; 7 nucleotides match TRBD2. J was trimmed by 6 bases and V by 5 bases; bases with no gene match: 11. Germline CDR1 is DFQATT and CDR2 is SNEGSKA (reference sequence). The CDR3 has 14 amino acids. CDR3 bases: TGCAGTGCTGGGGGTAGCGGGTCATGGGATACGCAGTATTTT. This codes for CSAGGSGSWDTQYF.

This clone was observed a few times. The DNA of the CDR3 is TGTGCCAGCTACCCTGACAGGGTTAACACTGAAGCTTTCTTT. It yields the protein CASYPDRVNTEAFF. The chain uses TRBV6-1 and TRBJ1-1; 7 bases are a match to TRBD1. The germline CDR1 and CDR2 sequences are MNHNS and SASEGT. There are 14 residues in the CDR3. The ends lost 8 bases at V and 2 bases at J; junction bases unmatched: 8.

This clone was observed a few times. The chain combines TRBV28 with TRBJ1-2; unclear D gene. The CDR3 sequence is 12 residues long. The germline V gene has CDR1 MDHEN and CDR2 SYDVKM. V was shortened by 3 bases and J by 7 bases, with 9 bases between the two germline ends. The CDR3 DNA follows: TGTGCCAGCAGTTTGCGGGATGCTGGCTACACCTTC. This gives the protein CASSLRDAGYTF.

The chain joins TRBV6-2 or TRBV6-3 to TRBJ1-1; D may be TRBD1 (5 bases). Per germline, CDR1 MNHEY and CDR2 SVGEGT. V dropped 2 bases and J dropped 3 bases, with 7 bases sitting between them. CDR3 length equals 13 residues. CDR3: CASSYGRDTEAFF. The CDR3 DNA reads TGTGCCAGCAGTTACGGCAGGGACACTGAAGCTTTCTTT.